The 18 T cell receptor beta chains reported below all come from one sample, sequenced in a study of blood T cells in healthy people across ages (dated by TCRdb to 2015 to 2017). The receptor library was made with 5' RACE. The instrument given in TCRdb is Illumina HiSeq 2500. A second PCR of roughly 7 to 11 cycles was performed with a sample-barcoded 5' primer and a J-beta primer mix. Using fastp trimming at Q25 and MiXCR clonotype assembly, TCRdb reanalyzed the public sequencing data and kept in-frame beta chains. Identical CDR3 protein sequences are pooled into one entry, listed with their most common genes and DNA. The sample table contains some 860,000 distinct CDR3 sequences; only one count was recorded for approximately 60% of them. The ten largest clones take up around 24% of the sample. Sequencing was performed on blood. The source is a man aged 40-49 years in good health.

The chain uses TRBV5-1 and TRBJ2-7; 8 bases are shared with TRBD2. The CDR3 has 15 amino acids. Germline V CDR1 and CDR2: SGHRS, YFSETQ. V lost 4 bases to trimming and J lost 2 bases; unmatched junction nucleotides: 8. For the CDR3, the DNA is TGCGCCAGCAGCCCCCACCTTAGCGGGGCCTACGAGCAGTACTTC. Protein: CASSPHLSGAYEQYF.

The chain carries TRBV10-3 and TRBJ2-3; TRBD2 is a possible D gene (5 bases). CDR1 is ENHRY and CDR2 is SYGVKD in the germline V gene. Deletions cut 8 bases from V and 2 bases from J, with 8 bases between. There are 12 residues in the CDR3. The CDR3 DNA reads TGTGCCATCCGGACTGCCACAGATACGCAGTATTTT. Its translation is CAIRTATDTQYF.

A few counts support this clonotype. The chain is built from TRBV6-4 and TRBJ2-3; 11 bases match TRBD2. The CDR3 totals 15 residues. Germline values: CDR1 MRHNA, CDR2 SNTAGT. J gave up 4 bases and V 4 bases, and 4 bases lay outside the gene matches. This chain's CDR3 is CASSVLAGVADTQYF. CDR3 DNA: TGTGCCAGCAGTGTACTAGCGGGAGTTGCAGATACGCAGTATTTT.

The rearrangement joins TRBV20-1 to TRBJ1-2, with D possibly being TRBD1 (5 bases). CDR3 length: 12 amino acids. Per germline, CDR1 DFQATT and CDR2 SNEGSKA (reference sequence). V lost 0 bases to trimming and J lost 8 bases, with 10 bases between them. CDR3 in DNA: TGCAGTGCTAGAGATCTGGGGGTCGGCTACACCTTC. Translation: CSARDLGVGYTF.

This chain joins TRBV2 and TRBJ1-6; perhaps TRBD1 as D (6 bases). The CDR3 spans 14 residues. The V end lost 7 bases, the J end lost 7 bases, and 14 bases lay between the germline ends. Germline V gene lookup returns CDR1 SNHLY and CDR2 FYNNEI. CDR3 loop: CASINRVLNSPLHF. The CDR3 nucleotides read TGTGCCAGCATAAACAGGGTGTTAAATTCACCCCTCCACTTT. The full variable domain, completed using reference TRBV2 and TRBJ1-6, is EPEVTQTPSHQVTQMGQEVILRCVPISNHLYFYWYRQILGQKVEFLVSFYNNEISEKSEIFDDQFSVERPDGSNFTLKIRSTKLEDSAMYFCASINRVLNSPLHFGNGTRLTVT.

This clonotype turned up a few times. The chain joins TRBV29-1 to TRBJ2-7; 7 bases align to TRBD1. J gave up 0 bases and V 4 bases, and 6 bases lay outside the gene matches. The CDR3 has 14 residues. Germline V gene lookup returns CDR1 SQVTM and CDR2 ANQGSEA. Here the CDR3 reads CSVGGQYSSYEQYF. The CDR3 nucleotides are TGCAGCGTTGGGGGACAGTACAGCTCCTACGAGCAGTACTTC.

This sequence joins TRBV20-1 and TRBJ2-5, with 8 bases fitting TRBD2. Germline values: CDR1 DFQATT, CDR2 SNEGSKA (reference sequence). This CDR3 region has 16 residues. The trim removed 0 bases at V and 7 bases at J, leaving 13 bases unmatched. The CDR3 bases are TGCAGTGCTAGAGATTTGCGGGAGGCTCTCGGGGGGACCCAGTACTTC. Amino acids: CSARDLREALGGTQYF.

This rearrangement joins TRBV24-1 to TRBJ2-1; maybe TRBD1 (5 bases). The CDR3 has 17 residues. From germline, CDR1 is KGHDR and CDR2 SFDVKD. Trimming cost V 5 bases and J 2 bases, with 18 bases left between them. CDR3 amino acids: CATSVFRAQGAYNEQFF. The CDR3 DNA is TGTGCCACCAGTGTCTTCAGGGCACAAGGGGCCTACAATGAGCAGTTCTTC.

The genes are TRBV6-1 and TRBJ2-7; D ambiguous. The CDR3 sequence is 13 residues long. The ends were cut back, 3 bases at V and 5 bases at J, with 11 bases in the middle. Germline V gene data show CDR1 as MNHNS and CDR2 as SASEGT. As DNA, the CDR3 is TGTGCCAGCAGTGATCTTGGCCGTGACGAGCAGTACTTC. Its protein is CASSDLGRDEQYF.

The chain links TRBV2 to TRBJ2-7; 10 bases are a match to TRBD1. Germline trimming cut 5 bases from V and 2 bases from J; bases unmatched to any gene: 18. Germline V gene lookup returns CDR1 SNHLY and CDR2 FYNNEI. This CDR3 comprises 19 residues. The DNA for the CDR3 is TGTGCCAGCAGTTCGGAGGGGGACAGGGGCCAGGAGTGGCCCTACGAGCAGTACTTC. This encodes CASSSEGDRGQEWPYEQYF.

The V and J genes are TRBV6-1 and TRBJ2-6; perhaps TRBD2 as D (5 bases). The germline CDR1 and CDR2 sequences are MNHNS and SASEGT. Trimming stripped 3 bases from V and 2 bases from J, with 11 bases between. This CDR3 region has 16 residues. Here the CDR3 DNA reads TGTGCCAGCAGTGATTTTGCGAGGGCTGGGGCCAACGTCCTGACTTTC. Translating gives CASSDFARAGANVLTF.

This chain uses TRBV7-2 with TRBJ1-5; D remains unclear. Germline CDR1 SGHTA, CDR2 FQGNSA. Trimming pared 1 base from V and 7 bases from J, leaving 11 bases between. There are 14 residues in the CDR3. The CDR3 here is CASSLEPGGQPQHF. Here the CDR3 DNA reads TGTGCCAGCAGCTTAGAACCAGGAGGCCAGCCCCAGCATTTT.

This clonotype was picked up a small number of times. The chain is built from TRBV25-1 and TRBJ1-1; tentatively, D is TRBD1 (5 bases). This CDR3 contains 15 residues. The V gene lost 2 bases and the J gene lost 5 bases, with 15 bases spanning the gap. Germline-derived CDR1 and CDR2 are MGHDK and SYGVNS. DNA of the CDR3: TGTGCCAGCAGTGAACAAGACGGGGGGGTGACTGAAGCTTTCTTT. Amino acids: CASSEQDGGVTEAFF.

The chain joins TRBV20-1 to TRBJ2-3; possibly TRBD2 for D (5 bases). Germline CDR1 is DFQATT and CDR2 is SNEGSKA (reference sequence). The CDR3 is made up of 14 amino acids. Trimming took 3 bases from V and 4 from J, leaving 14 bases between them. CDR3 sequence (DNA): TGCAGTGCTAGGAGGACTGACCTCTCAGATACGCAGTATTTT. Encoded protein: CSARRTDLSDTQYF.

V usage is TRBV12-3 or TRBV12-4 and J usage is TRBJ2-3; TRBD2 agrees at 11 bases. The CDR3 has 16 amino acids. With 5 bases clipped from V and 2 bases from J, the junction kept 6 bases outside the gene matches. The CDR3 coding sequence is TGTGCCAGCAGTCCCGGGACTAGCGGCCCCACAGATACGCAGTATTTT. Translating gives CASSPGTSGPTDTQYF.

This clonotype was seen once. The rearrangement joins TRBV12-3 or TRBV12-4 to TRBJ1-5, with a weak D call TRBD1 (5 bases). Between the trimmed V and J ends, which lost 4 bases and 5 bases, there was a span of 12 bases. The CDR3 totals 14 residues. Here the CDR3 DNA reads TGTGCCAGCAGTTCCCGGGGGGGGGATCAGCCCCAGCATTTT. Amino acids: CASSSRGGDQPQHF.

V gene TRBV4-2 combines with J gene TRBJ2-1; 10 bases fit TRBD2. The junction had 5 bases not matched to a gene; V was cut back by 2 bases and J by 7 bases. CDR1 LGHNA and CDR2 YNFKEQ come from the germline V gene. This CDR3 contains 15 residues. The CDR3 spells CASSQSTSGTNEQFF. The CDR3 bases are TGTGCCAGCAGCCAATCCACTAGCGGGACTAATGAGCAGTTCTTC.

The chain combines TRBV29-1 with TRBJ2-3; D call uncertain. V was shortened by 3 bases and J by 0 bases, with 1 base between the two germline ends. This CDR3 is built from 11 residues. Germline values: CDR1 SQVTM, CDR2 ANQGSEA. In DNA form, the CDR3 reads TGCAGCGTTGAGAGCACAGATACGCAGTATTTT. Translated: CSVESTDTQYF.